This TCR beta chain appears in the sequencing data of a study of blood T cells in healthy people across ages. The CDR3 is 16 amino acids. The germline CDR1 and CDR2 sequences are MNHEY and SVGAGI. V gave up 5 bases and J gave up 5 bases; unmatched junction bases: 12. This clonotype was found a few times. Combining a sample-barcoded 5' primer with a J-beta primer mix, a second PCR ran for about 7 to 11 cycles. MiXCR was run by TCRdb on the 5' RACE reads, yielding one entry per CDR3 protein. The repertoire holds about 800,000 distinct CDR3 sequences, with more than 20% as singletons. The data also belong to a second study, concerning T cells of mothers and their children.

Sequences were obtained from blood. The sequence was collected from a boy aged 10-17 years in good health. The genes are TRBV6-5 and TRBJ2-3, with 8 positions matching TRBD2. CDR3 region: CASSGGLAGSGDTQYF. CDR3 coding DNA: TGTGCCAGCAGTGGTGGTTTAGCGGGAAGCGGAGATACGCAGTATTTT.